This T cell receptor beta chain stems from a study of Ad26.COV2.S vaccination and SARS-CoV-2 variants. Overall study: Trial arm assignment for the donor was COV1001 Ad26.COV2.S. Donor got 5x10^10 or 1x10^11 viral particles of Ad26.COV2.S.

The method was immunoSEQ multiplex PCR; TCRdb's version includes in-frame clones alone and lacks a portion of them. The table has about 680,000 clones, around 90% seen once. This CDR3 comprises 15 residues. Germline lookup yields CDR1 SNHLY and CDR2 FYNNEI. Trimming at V came to 7 bases and at J to 3 bases, leaving 9 bases not matched to a gene. The sample's treatment: some 19 received Ad26.COV2.S at low or high dose, single or two shots; about 5 received placebo; per-sample allocation not given. On day 63 after the first injection, vaccine and placebo recipients gave samples. It was an adult aged 18-55 years in Boston who was the donor.

The TCR was taken from a person aged 18-60 years who received the Ad26.COV2.S COVID-19 vaccine or a placebo. This sequence joins TRBV2 and TRBJ1-5; 7 bases match TRBD1. Sequences were derived from peripheral blood, sampled in a trial of Ad26.COV2.S vaccine versus placebo. As DNA, the CDR3 is TGTGCCAGCAAGGGGGACAGAGGGCCCAATCAGCCCCAGCATTTT. Protein sequence: CASKGDRGPNQPQHF.